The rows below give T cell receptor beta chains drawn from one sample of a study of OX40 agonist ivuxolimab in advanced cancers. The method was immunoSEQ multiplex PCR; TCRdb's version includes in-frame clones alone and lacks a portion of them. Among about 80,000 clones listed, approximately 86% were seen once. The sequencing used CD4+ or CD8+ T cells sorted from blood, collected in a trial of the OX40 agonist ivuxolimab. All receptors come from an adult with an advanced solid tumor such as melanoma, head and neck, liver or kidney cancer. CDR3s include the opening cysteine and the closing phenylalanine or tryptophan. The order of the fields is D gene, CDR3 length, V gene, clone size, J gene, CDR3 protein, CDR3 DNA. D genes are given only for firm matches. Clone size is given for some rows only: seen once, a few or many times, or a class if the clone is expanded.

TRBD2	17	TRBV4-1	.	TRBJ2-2	CASSQAGAGGNTGELFF	TGCGCCAGCAGCCAAGCTGGAGCGGGAGGTAACACCGGGGAGCTGTTTTTT
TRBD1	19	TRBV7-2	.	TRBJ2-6	CASSFRATDRGTGANVLTF	TGTGCCAGCAGCTTTAGAGCTACCGACAGGGGGACTGGGGCCAACGTCCTGACTTTC
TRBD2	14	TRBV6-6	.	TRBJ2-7	CASSYSPLSGFIYF	TGTGCCAGCAGTTACTCGCCTCTTAGCGGGTTTATTTACTTC
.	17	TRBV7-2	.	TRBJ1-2	CASSPDRSRPRVIGYTF	TGTGCCAGCAGCCCTGACAGAAGCCGCCCCAGGGTTATTGGCTACACCTTC
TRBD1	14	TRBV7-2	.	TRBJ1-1	CASSLVWDRREAFF	TGTGCCAGCAGCTTAGTTTGGGACAGGCGTGAAGCTTTCTTT
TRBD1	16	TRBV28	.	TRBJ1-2	CASGSGPGAGGTGYTF	TGTGCCAGCGGATCTGGCCCAGGGGCAGGGGGAACGGGCTACACCTTC
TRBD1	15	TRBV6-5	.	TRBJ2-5	CASSSRQGTGETQYF	TGTGCCAGCAGTTCCCGACAGGGAACCGGGGAGACCCAGTACTTC
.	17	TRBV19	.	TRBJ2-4	CATSPEGFRLAKNIQYF	TGTGCCACCAGCCCGGAGGGCTTCAGGTTAGCCAAAAACATTCAGTACTTC
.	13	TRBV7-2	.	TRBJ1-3	CASSPTGWNTIYF	TGTGCCAGCAGTCCTACAGGGTGGAACACCATATATTTT
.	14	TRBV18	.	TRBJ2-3	CASSPEVSTDTQYF	TGTGCCAGCTCACCAGAGGTCAGCACAGATACGCAGTATTTT
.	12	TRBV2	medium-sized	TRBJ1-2	CASRQDLYGYTF	TGTGCCAGCAGACAGGACCTATATGGCTACACCTTC
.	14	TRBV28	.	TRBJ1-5	CASSLVRTDQPQHF	TGTGCCAGCAGTTTAGTACGGACCGATCAGCCCCAGCATTTT
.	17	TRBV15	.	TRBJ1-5	CATSDLFREAGNQPQHF	TGTGCCACCAGCGACCTTTTTAGGGAAGCGGGCAATCAGCCCCAGCATTTT
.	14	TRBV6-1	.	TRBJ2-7	CATGITKPPYEQYF	TGTGCCACCGGAATTACCAAACCCCCCTACGAGCAGTACTTC
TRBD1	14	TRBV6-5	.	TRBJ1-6	CASSKQGGNSPLHF	TGTGCCAGCAGCAAACAGGGGGGAAATTCACCCCTCCACTTT
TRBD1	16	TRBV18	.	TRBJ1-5	CASSLGTGEANQPQHF	TGTGCCAGCTCACTCGGGACAGGAGAAGCCAATCAGCCCCAGCATTTT
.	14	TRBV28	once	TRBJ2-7	CASRLTGYRYEQYF	TGTGCCAGCAGACTGACAGGTTACCGCTACGAGCAGTACTTC
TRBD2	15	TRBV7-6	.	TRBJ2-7	CAGSHTSGGSYEQYF	TGTGCCGGCAGTCATACTAGCGGGGGATCCTACGAGCAGTACTTC
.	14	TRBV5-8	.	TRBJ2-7	CAGRGGLASYEQYF	TGTGCCGGAAGAGGTGGCCTGGCCTCCTACGAGCAGTACTTC
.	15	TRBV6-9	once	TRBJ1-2	CASSEYGQANYGYTF	TGTGCCAGCAGTGAATATGGCCAGGCTAACTATGGCTACACCTTC
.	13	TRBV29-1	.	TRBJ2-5	CSVAPRSSQTQYF	TGCAGCGTTGCCCCCCGGAGTAGCCAGACCCAGTACTTC
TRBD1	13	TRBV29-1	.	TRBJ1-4	CSVRGRSGEKLFF	TGCAGCGTGAGGGGGCGATCGGGGGAAAAACTGTTTTTT
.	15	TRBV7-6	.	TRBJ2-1	CASSPTRGSDNEQFF	TGTGCCAGCAGCCCGACCCGGGGGTCGGACAATGAGCAGTTCTTC
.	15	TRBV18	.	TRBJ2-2	CASSPSFVSTGELFF	TGTGCCAGCTCACCATCCTTCGTGAGCACCGGGGAGCTGTTTTTT
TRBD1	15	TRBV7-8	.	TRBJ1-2	CASSLGDRVLSGYTF	TGTGCCAGCAGCTTAGGGGACAGAGTCCTCTCCGGCTACACCTTC
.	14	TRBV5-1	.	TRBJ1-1	CASSSTLRNTEAFF	TGCGCCAGCAGCTCGACACTGAGGAACACTGAAGCTTTCTTT
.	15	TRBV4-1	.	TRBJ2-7	CASSQGSIKTYEQYF	TGCGCCAGCAGCCAAGGGTCCATCAAAACCTACGAGCAGTACTTC
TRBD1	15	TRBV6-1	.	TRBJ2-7	CASSPRQGVNYEQYF	TGTGCCAGCAGTCCTAGACAGGGGGTAAACTACGAGCAGTACTTC
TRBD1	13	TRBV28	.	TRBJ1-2	CASSRTGGMGYTF	TGTGCCAGCAGTCGGACAGGGGGTATGGGCTACACCTTC
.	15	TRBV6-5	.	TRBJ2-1	CASRTNRVSYNEQFF	TGTGCCAGCAGGACTAACAGGGTGTCCTACAATGAGCAGTTCTTC
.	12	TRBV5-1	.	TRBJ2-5	CASSTSGETQYF	TGCGCCAGCAGCACCTCGGGAGAGACCCAGTACTTC